This T cell receptor (beta chain) was captured in a study of blood T cell repertoires in COVID-19. Some clones are missing from TCRdb's copy, which holds only in-frame ones; the method was immunoSEQ multiplex PCR. The data contain some 150,000 clones, around 82% of them seen just once; the ten biggest clones take up roughly 13%. In germline, CDR1 is MDHEN, CDR2 SYDVKM. CDR3 size: 13 residues. V was pared by 6 bases and J by 7 bases, with 6 bases of the junction left unmatched. This chain joins TRBV28 and TRBJ1-2; 9 positions agree with TRBD1. This receptor was obtained from a man aged 55 to 70 with active or convalescent COVID-19. Input material: peripheral blood. The CDR3 DNA sequence: TGTGCCAGCAGCTCTACAGGGGGCTCTGGCTACACCTTC. This gives the protein CASSSTGGSGYTF.